This TCR beta chain stems from a study of OX40 agonist ivuxolimab in advanced cancers. Notes on the study in general: Relatively little clonal expansion, among the lowest observed, appeared in partial responders at 0.1-3.0 mg/kg. Not determined was the antigen specificity of the expanded peripheral T cells.

Germline values: CDR1 SGHVS, CDR2 FNYEAQ. The CDR3 is 13 residues long. The ends were cut back, 5 bases at V and 5 bases at J, with 9 bases in the middle. Data came from immunoSEQ multiplex PCR; TCRdb stores just in-frame clones and leaves some out. The sample includes some 95,000 clones, roughly nine tenths seen only once; the top ten take more than 0.8%. Remarks on this clone: Its antigen is as yet unknown.

V is TRBV7-6 and J is TRBJ1-4; D possibly corresponds to TRBD1 (5 bases). The sequences come from CD4+ or CD8+ T cells sorted from blood, collected in a trial of the OX40 agonist ivuxolimab. The origin of this receptor is an adult with an advanced solid tumor such as melanoma, head and neck, liver or kidney cancer. For the CDR3, the DNA is TGTGCCAGCAGCAAGGGACTGAATGAAAAACTGTTTTTT. Translating it yields CASSKGLNEKLFF.